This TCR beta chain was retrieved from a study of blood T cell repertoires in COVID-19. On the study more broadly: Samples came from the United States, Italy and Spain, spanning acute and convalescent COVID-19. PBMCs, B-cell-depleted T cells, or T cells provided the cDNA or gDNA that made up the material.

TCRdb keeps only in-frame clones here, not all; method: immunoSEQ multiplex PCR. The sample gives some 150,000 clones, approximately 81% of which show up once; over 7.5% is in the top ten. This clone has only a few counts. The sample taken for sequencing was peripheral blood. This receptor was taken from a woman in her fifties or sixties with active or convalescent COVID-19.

This chain's CDR3 is CASSLGETGFHTGELFF. In DNA, the CDR3 is TGTGCCAGCAGCTTGGGCGAAACAGGGTTTCACACCGGGGAGCTGTTTTTT. The chain employs TRBV5-5 and TRBJ2-2; D is perhaps TRBD1 (6 bases). V shed 0 bases and J shed 3 bases, with 15 bases lying between them. The germline CDR1 and CDR2 sequences are SGHKS and YYEKEE (reference sequence). The CDR3 is made up of 17 amino acids.